This TCR beta chain was sequenced for a study of cytomegalovirus exposure and HLA in healthy donors. The wider study: The roughly 660 first-cohort repertoires shared a platform with the approximately 120 validation repertoires, as reported in a later analysis.

Turning to this clone: The antigen is unknown.

Repertoires were generated with immunoSEQ multiplex PCR, while TCRdb's copy carries only in-frame clones and drops some. The table shows about 110,000 clones, with 70% to 90% occurring only once. The donors were members of the roughly 120-subject validation cohort (separate from the approximately 670-subject first cohort). V lost 0 bases to trimming and J lost 3 bases; unmatched junction nucleotides: 4. CDR1 and CDR2 from the germline V gene are SGDLS and YYNGEE. This CDR3 is built from 15 residues. Whole-study findings and limits: Cytomegalovirus status, reportedly, was diagnosed with high specificity and sensitivity by the classifier.

The chain carries TRBV9 and TRBJ1-2; 8 positions agree with TRBD1. Specimen: PBMCs. This receptor was obtained from a woman younger than 35 in good health and CMV-seronegative. The CDR3 sequence is CASSVARQGYYGYTF. CDR3 DNA: TGTGCCAGCAGCGTAGCTAGACAGGGGTACTATGGCTACACCTTC.